This TCR beta chain comes out of a study of T cells in women clearing cervical HPV infection. Study-level background: Case blood drawn at lesion detection; control blood after infection cleared. Case blood was drawn a median approximately five months after lesion detection.

Sequenced by immunoSEQ multiplex PCR; TCRdb stores in-frame clones only, minus some. This sample carries 30,000 to 45,000 clones, with 3.7% going to the ten biggest clones. As regards this clone: No antigen is known for it. The read terminates 3 residues before the CDR3 end, so the remaining end is supplied by the germline J gene.

This CDR3 has 14 residues. Germline CDR1 SGHTA, CDR2 FQGNSA. Study conclusions and caveats: CIN3+ cases had significantly higher TCR repertoire richness than controls, but evenness did not differ. Controls had more TRBV6-7 (about 0.16%) than cases (approximately 0.11%).

V and J are TRBV7-2 and TRBJ1-2, with D hard to call. The TCR sequence derives from a woman between 18 and 70 years old with a cervical HPV16 infection that either progressed to CIN3+ or cleared (not recorded which). The source material was blood buffy coat. The CDR3 DNA, read in part, is TGTGCCGTGTCGGCTGCTGAAGGCACAGATACC. The encoded protein is CAVSAAEGTDT. The entire CDR3 protein reads CAVSAAEGTDTYTF.